This TCR beta chain was sequenced during a study of early T cells in non-severe SARS-CoV-2 infection. On the study more broadly: With bulk RNA from unsorted whole blood as input, sequencing yielded unpaired chains.

Attachment of unique molecular identifiers to individual cDNA molecules was performed. TCRdb reprocessed the 5' RACE reads with MiXCR, giving one entry per CDR3 protein. The table lists more than 50,000 distinct CDR3 sequences, roughly 12% of them singletons. Study-wide results and limits: Matching against VDJdb likely underestimated virus-specific expansions, favoring anti-spike CD8.

This clonotype was seen repeatedly, ten times or more. No antigen is known for it. The receptor's source is an adult who was a healthcare worker with PCR-confirmed SARS-CoV-2 infection or an uninfected control (not recorded which). Sequenced sample: whole blood.

The CDR3 DNA reads as TGTGCCAGCAACCCCGCTGGGGCCAACGTCCTGACTTTC. This encodes CASNPAGANVLTF. The gene calls are TRBV11-2 and TRBJ2-6; D is unclear. The CDR3 is made up of 13 amino acids. The V end was cut by 7 bases, the J end by 2 bases, with 6 bases between. The germline V gene encodes CDR1 SGHAT and CDR2 FQNNGV.